The clone carrying this T cell receptor (beta chain) was detected ten times or more. Its antigen is currently unknown. Donor samples were obtained from healthy Caucasian individuals from Russia, aged about 6 to 95. The data were taken from a study of blood T cells in healthy people across ages. The CDR3 runs 15 residues. CDR1 is SGHVS, CDR2 FNYEAQ, per germline. Trimming removed 6 bases from V and 2 bases from J, with 14 bases in between. With a J-beta primer mix and a sample-barcoded 5' primer, a second PCR ran about 7 to 11 cycles. Each CDR3 protein is one row after TCRdb ran MiXCR on the 5' RACE reads. The table records some 640,000 distinct CDR3 sequences, approximately 30% of them present only once. Study outcomes and limitations: Investigators treated diversity estimates from one million T cells as underestimates.

The chain couples TRBV7-6 to TRBJ2-1; possibly TRBD1 for D (7 bases). The receptor's source is a woman older than 75 in good health. Sequenced input: blood. This CDR3 is CASRRGGGPYNEQFF. CDR3 in DNA: TGTGCCAGCAGGAGAGGAGGGGGCCCCTACAATGAGCAGTTCTTC.